The present TCR beta chain was sequenced within a study of T cells in Graves' hyperthyroidism and ophthalmopathy. Study-level findings and limits: Blood also contained most expanded thyroid clonotypes above 0.001.

In the case of this clonotype: Its antigen is as yet unknown.

The V gene's germline CDR1 is SQVTM and CDR2 ANQGSEA. V lost 5 bases and J 0 bases, leaving 13 bases between the germline ends. This CDR3 region has 14 residues. Uncontrolled infection, other autoimmune disease, pregnancy or lactation led to exclusion. The source material, RNA transcripts, was used to amplify TCR beta CDR3 regions. The TCR CDR3 first-round RT-PCR relied on the HTBI primer set. TCRdb used MiXCR to reprocess the multiplex PCR reads, holding one entry per CDR3 protein. In the table there are approximately 690,000 distinct CDR3 sequences, about 14% of which are singletons. The chain has TRBV29-1 and TRBJ1-2; no clear D gene. The specimen was blood. This sequence originates from a woman in her fifties or sixties with Graves' ophthalmopathy. This CDR3 reads CSVLFRNPNYGYTF. Here the CDR3 DNA reads TGCAGCGTTCTGTTTAGAAATCCTAACTATGGCTACACCTTC.